Listed here is a single TCR beta chain. Its antigen is undetermined. This sample stems from a study of post-analysis software for immune sequencing data. The study's findings and limits: A few TRBV segments appeared more often in patients than in controls, and TRBV5-6, TRBV5-1 and TRBV20-1 were among these. By F measure, samples from a shared preparation batch strongly co-clustered.

Libraries were made from TCR beta cDNA, and they carried unique molecular identifiers. It was from approximately 0.91 to 9.4 million T cells that 450,000 to 550,000 cDNA molecules came. TCRdb used MiXCR to reprocess the PCR reads, holding one entry per CDR3 protein. This table has roughly 700,000 distinct CDR3 sequences, approximately 30% appearing once. The J segment lost 7 bases and the V segment lost 4 bases, leaving 7 bases of the junction unmatched. Germline CDR1 is LGHDT and CDR2 is YNNKEL (reference sequence). This CDR3 is built from 14 residues. The clonotype originates from a girl aged 5 to 17 with multiple sclerosis. The chain links TRBV3-1 to TRBJ1-2, with 9 positions matching TRBD1. Sequenced sample: blood. The CDR3, as DNA: TGTGCCAGCAGCCCACGGGACAGGGTGGGTGGCTACACCTTC. As protein: CASSPRDRVGGYTF.